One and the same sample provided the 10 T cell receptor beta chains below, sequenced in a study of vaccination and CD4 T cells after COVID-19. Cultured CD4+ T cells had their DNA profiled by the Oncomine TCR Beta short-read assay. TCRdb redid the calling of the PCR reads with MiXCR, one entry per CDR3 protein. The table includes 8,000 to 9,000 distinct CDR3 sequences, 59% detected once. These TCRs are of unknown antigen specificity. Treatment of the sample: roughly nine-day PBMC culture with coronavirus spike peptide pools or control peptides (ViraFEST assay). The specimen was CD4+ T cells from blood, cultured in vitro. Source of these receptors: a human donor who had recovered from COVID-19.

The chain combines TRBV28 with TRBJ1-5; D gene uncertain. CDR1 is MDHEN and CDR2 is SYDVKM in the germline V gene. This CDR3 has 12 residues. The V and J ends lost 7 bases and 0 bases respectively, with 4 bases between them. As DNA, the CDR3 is TGTGCCAGCAAATATAGCAATCAGCCCCAGCATTTT. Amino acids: CASKYSNQPQHF. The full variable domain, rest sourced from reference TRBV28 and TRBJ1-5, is DVKVTQSSRYLVKRTGEKVFLECVQDMDHENMFWYRQDPGLGLRLIYFSYDVKMKEKGDIPEGYSVSREKKERFSLILESASTNQTSMYLCASKYSNQPQHFGDGTRLSIL.

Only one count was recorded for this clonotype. CDR3 in amino acids: CASSRTGGFGYTF. In nucleotides, the CDR3 is TGTGCCAGCAGCCGAACAGGGGGCTTTGGCTACACCTTC. The chain is built from TRBV7-9 and TRBJ1-2; 9 bases are a match to TRBD1. J gave up 7 bases and V 5 bases, and 5 bases lay outside the gene matches. CDR1 and CDR2 (germline): SEHNR, FQNEAQ (reference sequence). There are 13 residues in the CDR3.

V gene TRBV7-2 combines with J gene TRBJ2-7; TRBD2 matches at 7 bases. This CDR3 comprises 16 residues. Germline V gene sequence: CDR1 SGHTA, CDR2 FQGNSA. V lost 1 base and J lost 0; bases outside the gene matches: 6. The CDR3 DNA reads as TGTGCCAGCAGCTTAGGGCCAGCGGGAAGCTCCTACGAGCAGTACTTC. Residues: CASSLGPAGSSYEQYF. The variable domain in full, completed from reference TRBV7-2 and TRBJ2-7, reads GAGVSQSPSNKVTEKGKDVELRCDPISGHTALYWYRQSLGQGLEFLIYFQGNSAPDKSGLPSDRFSAERTGGSVSTLTIQRTQQEDSAVYLCASSLGPAGSSYEQYFGPGTRLTVT.

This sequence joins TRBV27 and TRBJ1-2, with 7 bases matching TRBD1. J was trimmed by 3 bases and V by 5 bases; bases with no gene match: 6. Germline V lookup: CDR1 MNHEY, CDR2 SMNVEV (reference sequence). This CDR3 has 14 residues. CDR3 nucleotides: TGTGCCAGCAGTGAGGACAGGTCTCACTATGGCTACACCTTC. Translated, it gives CASSEDRSHYGYTF.

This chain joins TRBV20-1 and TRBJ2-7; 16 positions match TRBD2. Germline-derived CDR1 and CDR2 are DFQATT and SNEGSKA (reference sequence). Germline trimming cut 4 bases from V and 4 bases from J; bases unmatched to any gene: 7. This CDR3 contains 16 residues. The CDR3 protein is CSATGTSGRAGYEQYF. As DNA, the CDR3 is TGCAGTGCTACCGGGACTAGCGGGAGGGCGGGTTACGAGCAGTACTTC.

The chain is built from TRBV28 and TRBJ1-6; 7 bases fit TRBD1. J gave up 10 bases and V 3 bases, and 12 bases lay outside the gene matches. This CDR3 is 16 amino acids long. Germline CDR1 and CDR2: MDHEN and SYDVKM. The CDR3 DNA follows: TGTGCCAGCAGTTTCGACAGGGCAGGGAGTGGCTCACCCCTCCACTTT. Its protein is CASSFDRAGSGSPLHF.

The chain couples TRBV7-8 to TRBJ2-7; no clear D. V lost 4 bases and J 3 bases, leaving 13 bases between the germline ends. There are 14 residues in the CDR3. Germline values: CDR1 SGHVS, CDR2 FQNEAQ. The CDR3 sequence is CASSSRSLGYEQYF. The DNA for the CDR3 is TGTGCCAGCAGCTCCCGTAGTCTGGGCTACGAGCAGTACTTC. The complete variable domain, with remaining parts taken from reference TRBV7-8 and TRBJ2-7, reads GAGVSQSPRYKVAKRGQDVALRCDPISGHVSLFWYQQALGQGPEFLTYFQNEAQLDKSGLPSDRFFAERPEGSVSTLKIQRTQQEDSAVYLCASSSRSLGYEQYFGPGTRLTVT.

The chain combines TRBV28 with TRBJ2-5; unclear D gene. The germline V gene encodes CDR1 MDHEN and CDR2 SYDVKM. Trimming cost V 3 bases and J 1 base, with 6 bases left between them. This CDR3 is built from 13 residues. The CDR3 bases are TGTGCCAGCAGTTTCCCTCCCCAAGAGACCCAGTACTTC. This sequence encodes CASSFPPQETQYF.

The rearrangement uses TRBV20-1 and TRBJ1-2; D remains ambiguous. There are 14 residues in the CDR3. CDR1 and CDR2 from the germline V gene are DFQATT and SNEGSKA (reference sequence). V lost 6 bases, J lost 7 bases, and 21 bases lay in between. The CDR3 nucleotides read TGCAGTGCCAGACGAGGACGGGAGACGGGTGGCTACACCTTC. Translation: CSARRGRETGGYTF.

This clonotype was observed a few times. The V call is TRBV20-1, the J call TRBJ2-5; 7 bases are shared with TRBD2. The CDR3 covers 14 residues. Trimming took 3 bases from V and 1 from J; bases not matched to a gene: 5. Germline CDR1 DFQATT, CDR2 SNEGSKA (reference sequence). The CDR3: CSARLTSAQETQYF. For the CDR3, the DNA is TGCAGTGCTAGGCTAACTAGCGCCCAAGAGACCCAGTACTTC.